The rows below give T cell receptor beta chains drawn from one sample of a study of CD4 T cells in relation to SARS-CoV-2 and coronaviruses. Here immunoSEQ multiplex PCR was the method, and the copy in TCRdb shows in-frame clones only, minus some. This sample has tens of thousands of clones; roughly 70% occur once, and the top ten carry 15% to 20%. For these receptors, no antigen is known. Sequencing was carried out using CD4+ T cells from PBMCs, cultured in vitro. These receptors were taken from a human donor in good health. Each CDR3 is given without its conserved first and last residue. D genes are given only for firm matches.

d_call	v_call	j_call	cdr3_length	cdr3_aa
TRBD1	TRBV2	TRBJ1-5	11	ASCGQGDQPQH
TRBD1	TRBV11-3	TRBJ2-3	12	ASKGAGSTDTQY
TRBD1	TRBV6-5	TRBJ2-7	12	ASKGARNSYEQY
NA	TRBV6-5	TRBJ1-1	12	ASSPWAEGTEAF
NA	TRBV9	TRBJ2-2	14	ASSVAPGTNTGELF
TRBD2	TRBV9	TRBJ2-5	15	ASSVGGLAGGSETQY
NA	TRBV18	TRBJ2-7	14	ASSPLPGLGDYEQY
NA	TRBV12-5	TRBJ2-2	13	ASGLPIGDTGELF
NA	TRBV7-2	TRBJ2-1	13	ASSLALFKGSEQF
NA	TRBV11-3	TRBJ2-1	12	ASSFSGGNYEQF
TRBD2	TRBV3-1/TRBV3-2	TRBJ2-7	13	ASSRGTRGPYEQY
TRBD1	TRBV4-2	TRBJ2-7	13	ASSQARQGTYEQY
TRBD1	TRBV19	TRBJ2-3	11	ASSGQGQGAQY
NA	TRBV18	TRBJ2-1	13	ASSPAGSMANEQF
NA	TRBV4-3	TRBJ2-7	12	ASSQVTYGREQY
TRBD2	TRBV9	TRBJ2-2	13	ASSLSGGGTGELF
NA	TRBV28	TRBJ2-3	12	ASTVGGARMTQY
TRBD2	TRBV7-8	TRBJ2-5	8	AGGDETQY
TRBD1	TRBV18	TRBJ1-4	13	ASSPLGQGGEKLF
TRBD2	TRBV5-1	TRBJ2-3	14	ASSEGTSGSTDTQY
NA	TRBV14	TRBJ2-1	13	ASSQGQGRRNEQF
NA	TRBV10-3	TRBJ2-1	13	AISEDRISYNEQF
NA	TRBV30	TRBJ2-6	12	ASPGPSGANVLT
NA	TRBV5-1	TRBJ1-2	13	ASSLRTEGTGGYT
NA	TRBV6-5	TRBJ1-1	11	ASMTGQQTEAF
TRBD2	TRBV4-3	TRBJ2-5	15	ASSQEWVTSGPETQY
TRBD2	TRBV4-3	TRBJ2-5	15	ASSQDSGREGKETQY
TRBD2	TRBV11-2	TRBJ2-1	15	ASSSLAGALPYNEQF
NA	TRBV6-4	TRBJ1-1	11	ASSDQLNTEAF
NA	TRBV6-5	TRBJ2-7	13	ASSYSGKGSYEQY
NA	TRBV7-2	TRBJ1-5	12	ASSLRGAGQPQH
TRBD1	TRBV7-2	TRBJ1-4	13	ASSLGGQGNEKLF
TRBD2	TRBV4-3	TRBJ2-5	14	ASSQDWGAGGETQY
NA	TRBV21-1	TRBJ1-1	9	ASRAITEAF
TRBD2	TRBV18	TRBJ2-1	12	ASTAGSGGYEQF
NA	TRBV6-2/TRBV6-3	TRBJ2-7	12	ASSYGGRSYEQY
TRBD1	TRBV5-4	TRBJ1-2	12	ASRRTGGAYGYT
NA	TRBV10-1	TRBJ2-7	11	ASSSGKSYEQY
TRBD1	TRBV30	TRBJ1-5	16	ARKWGEDRGYRNQPQH
NA	TRBV29-1	TRBJ2-1	12	SVEGQISYNEQF
NA	TRBV5-3	TRBJ1-1	12	ARSENQRDTEAF
NA	TRBV6-2/TRBV6-3	TRBJ1-5	13	ASSPFEGGSQPQH
TRBD1	TRBV6-6	TRBJ1-5	12	ASRPGQGYQPQH
NA	TRBV11-2	TRBJ1-1	12	ASSPEAWATEAF
TRBD1	TRBV6-5	TRBJ2-7	11	ASEGQGSYEQY
NA	TRBV25-1	TRBJ1-5	12	ASSDRQNNQPQH
TRBD2	TRBV29-1	TRBJ2-7	12	SFPTGLAGYEQY
NA	TRBV7-8	TRBJ1-1	12	ASSHREGTTEAF
NA	TRBV5-8	TRBJ1-3	14	ASSFQGVSSGNTIY
TRBD1	TRBV18	TRBJ1-2	11	ASSMDRDYGYT
TRBD2	TRBV11-2	TRBJ2-1	13	ASSRLSGRNNEQF
NA	TRBV30	TRBJ2-6	12	ACQRGSGANVLT
TRBD2	TRBV3-1/TRBV3-2	TRBJ2-5	15	ASSRLGGRGGRETQY
TRBD2	TRBV29-1	TRBJ2-7	14	SVVSGSGRSMYEQY
NA	TRBV11-2	TRBJ1-1	12	ASTPARGGTEAF